Below are 24 T cell receptor beta chains sequenced from a single sample in a study of blood T cell repertoires in COVID-19. Generated by immunoSEQ multiplex PCR, the TCRdb table keeps only in-frame clones and is missing some. This sample yields hundreds of thousands of clones, of which approximately 80% are seen a single time; 4.5% to 5% belongs to the top ten. Sample: peripheral blood. All receptors derive from a woman of 80 years or more with active or convalescent COVID-19.

The chain links TRBV5-4 to TRBJ2-1; TRBD2 matches 9 bases. CDR1 is SGHNT and CDR2 is YYREEE in the germline V gene (reference sequence). The CDR3 covers 14 residues. The junction had 1 base not matched to a gene; V was cut back by 4 bases and J by 2 bases. The CDR3 DNA sequence: TGTGCCAGCAGCGAGCGGGGGGCCTACAATGAGCAGTTCTTC. Its protein is CASSERGAYNEQFF.

The chain is built from TRBV11-3 and TRBJ2-1, with 10 bases lining up with TRBD2. Germline V gene sequence: CDR1 SGHNT, CDR2 YENEEA. The CDR3 runs 12 residues. The V and J ends lost 2 bases and 12 bases, in that order; junction bases with no gene match: 1. The CDR3 nucleotides are TGTGCCAGCAGCTTACCTAGCGGGGGGCAGTTCTTC. Its translation is CASSLPSGGQFF.

V is TRBV5-1 and J is TRBJ2-2; TRBD2 might be the D (5 bases). CDR1 SGHRS and CDR2 YFSETQ come from the germline V gene. Trimming took 4 bases from V and 1 from J, leaving 8 bases between them. The CDR3 covers 14 residues. The CDR3 DNA follows: TGCGCCAGCAGCCCCGGGGTGAACACCGGGGAGCTGTTTTTT. Translating gives CASSPGVNTGELFF. The variable domain in full, with the rest retrieved from reference TRBV5-1 and TRBJ2-2, is KAGVTQTPRYLIKTRGQQVTLSCSPISGHRSVSWYQQTPGQGLQFLFEYFSETQRNKGNFPGRFSGRQFSNSRSEMNVSTLELGDSALYLCASSPGVNTGELFFGEGSRLTVL.

The chain joins TRBV5-1 to TRBJ2-3; 15 bases match TRBD2. V shed 4 bases and J 1 base; nucleotides not matched to a gene: 7. The CDR3 sequence is 18 residues long. CDR1 SGHRS and CDR2 YFSETQ come from the germline V gene. The CDR3 sequence is CASSLGLAGGPGTDTQYF. The CDR3 DNA follows: TGCGCCAGCAGCCTAGGACTAGCGGGGGGGCCGGGCACAGATACGCAGTATTTT.

The chain links TRBV12-3 or TRBV12-4 to TRBJ1-2, with no clear D. The CDR3 spans 13 residues. V was cut by 6 bases and J by 1 base, with 9 bases left in between. For the CDR3, the DNA is TGTGCCAGCAGCCCTGTTATTAACTATGGCTACACCTTC. Protein product: CASSPVINYGYTF.

For this clone: The sample has other DNA sequences that encode this CDR3 too. V is TRBV6-5 and J is TRBJ2-2; D uncertain. Germline lookup yields CDR1 MNHEY and CDR2 SVGAGI. Trimming cost V 6 bases and J 0 bases, with 11 bases left between them. CDR3 length: 15 residues. The CDR3 DNA sequence: TGTGCCAGCAGCCCCCGCGGCGCGAACACCGGGGAGCTGTTTTTT. Residues: CASSPRGANTGELFF.

The chain uses TRBV5-4 and TRBJ2-3, with 7 bases fitting TRBD2. The CDR3 runs 16 residues. Germline loops: CDR1 SGHNT, CDR2 YYREEE (reference sequence). The ends lost 1 base at V and 1 base at J; junction bases unmatched: 6. The CDR3 DNA sequence: TGTGCCAGCAGCTTGTGGAGTCTAGCGGGCACAGATACGCAGTATTTT. Translated: CASSLWSLAGTDTQYF.

J is TRBJ1-3 and V is TRBV29-1, with TRBD1 matching over 8 bases. The germline CDR1 and CDR2 sequences are SQVTM and ANQGSEA. The CDR3 is 14 amino acids. V was clipped by 6 bases and J by 3 bases; unmatched bases: 7. The CDR3 DNA sequence: TGCAGCGTGGGATCAGGGGGCGATGGAAACACCATATATTTT. Translating it yields CSVGSGGDGNTIYF.

The rearrangement uses TRBV29-1 and TRBJ1-3, with 8 bases lining up with TRBD1. V lost 7 bases and J lost 2; bases outside the gene matches: 10. The germline CDR1 and CDR2 sequences are SQVTM and ANQGSEA. This CDR3 is built from 15 residues. DNA for the CDR3: TGCAGCGCGGTTACCGGGACAGGCACTGGAAACACCATATATTTT. Amino acid sequence: CSAVTGTGTGNTIYF.

The CDR3 loop reads CASSLMGSGRGTDTQYF. CDR3 nucleotides: TGCGCCAGCAGCTTGATGGGGAGCGGGAGGGGAACAGATACGCAGTATTTT. J is TRBJ2-3 and V is TRBV5-1, with 10 bases lining up with TRBD2. The length of the CDR3 is 17 residues. Germline V gives CDR1 SGHRS, CDR2 YFSETQ. V gave up 1 base and J gave up 3 bases; unmatched junction bases: 8.

CDR3 sequence reads: CASSEDRGSYNEQFF. Here the CDR3 DNA reads TGTGCCAGCAGCGAAGACAGGGGCTCCTACAATGAGCAGTTCTTC. This rearrangement joins TRBV7-9 to TRBJ2-1, with TRBD1 matching 8 bases. CDR1 SEHNR and CDR2 FQNEAQ come from the germline V gene (reference sequence). V trimming: 5 bases; J trimming: 0 bases; junction bases outside the gene matches: 3. The CDR3 is 15 residues long.

This chain links TRBV6-5 with TRBJ2-7; D possibly corresponds to TRBD2 (5 bases). The CDR3 has 14 residues. Trimming shortened V by 8 bases and J by 0 bases, and 14 bases separated the two germline ends. Germline V gives CDR1 MNHEY, CDR2 SVGAGI. CDR3 amino acids: CASGPGGSSYEQYF. The CDR3 bases are TGTGCCAGCGGCCCAGGTGGGAGCTCCTACGAGCAGTACTTC.

The rearrangement links TRBV5-1 to TRBJ2-1; 8 nucleotides match TRBD1. The germline gives CDR1 SGHRS, CDR2 YFSETQ. Trimming removed 0 bases from V and 9 bases from J; junction bases left unmatched: 8. This CDR3 region has 15 residues. CDR3 sequence reads: CASSLGRAGGTEQFF. The DNA of the CDR3 is TGCGCCAGCAGCTTGGGGCGGGCAGGGGGCACTGAGCAGTTCTTC.

CDR3 protein: CASSFGQSFQETQYF. CDR3 sequence (DNA): TGTGCCAGCAGCTTTGGGCAGTCTTTCCAAGAGACCCAGTACTTC. The chain combines TRBV7-9 with TRBJ2-5; no reliable D call. Trimming left V 3 bases short and J 1 base short, with 12 bases between. From germline, CDR1 is SEHNR and CDR2 FQNEAQ (reference sequence). The CDR3 has 15 residues.

This clone showed up just once. The chain carries TRBV6-5 and TRBJ2-3, with D perhaps matching TRBD2 (6 bases). Germline V gives CDR1 MNHEY, CDR2 SVGAGI. V shed 4 bases and J shed 2 bases, with 13 bases lying between them. The CDR3 extends over 15 amino acids. For the CDR3, the DNA is TGTGCCAGCAGTTGGGAGGCGACCTACACAGATACGCAGTATTTT. Its protein product is CASSWEATYTDTQYF.

The chain is built from TRBV28 and TRBJ1-2, with a tentative D call TRBD1 (5 bases). CDR1 and CDR2 (germline): MDHEN, SYDVKM. Trimming took 2 bases from V and 2 from J, leaving 9 bases between them. This CDR3 spans 14 amino acids. CDR3 sequence: CASSLGADNYGYTF. For the CDR3, the DNA is TGTGCCAGCAGTTTAGGGGCCGACAACTATGGCTACACCTTC.

In this sample, this clone turned up once. V usage is TRBV6-5 and J usage is TRBJ2-7; 8 bases match TRBD2. The V gene end was trimmed by 8 bases and the J gene end by 6 bases; junction bases not matched to a gene: 12. This CDR3 is 14 amino acids long. From germline, CDR1 is MNHEY and CDR2 SVGAGI. CDR3 protein: CASSGGTRLGEQYF. DNA of the CDR3: TGTGCCAGCTCCGGGGGGACTAGATTGGGCGAGCAGTACTTC.

The V gene is TRBV7-6, the J gene TRBJ2-3, with 10 bases that match TRBD1. Germline V gene lookup returns CDR1 SGHVS and CDR2 FNYEAQ. The CDR3 runs 15 residues. V trimming: 5 bases; J trimming: 4 bases; junction bases outside the gene matches: 6. CDR3 sequence (DNA): TGTGCCAGCAGCCCCCGGGACAGGGGAGCAGATACGCAGTATTTT. Protein product: CASSPRDRGADTQYF.

The J gene is TRBJ1-5, the V gene TRBV19, with TRBD1 matching 7 bases. V lost 1 base, J lost 4 bases, and 7 bases stayed unmatched. CDR1 LNHDA and CDR2 SQIVND come from the germline V gene (reference sequence). CDR3 length equals 16 residues. The CDR3 DNA reads TGTGCCAGTAGTATAGTGACCGGGACAGAAAATCAGCCCCAGCATTTT. It specifies CASSIVTGTENQPQHF.

This rearrangement joins TRBV5-1 to TRBJ2-1, with 12 bases matching TRBD1. With 7 bases clipped from V and 10 bases from J, the junction kept 9 bases outside the gene matches. This CDR3 has 14 residues. Germline CDR1 and CDR2: SGHRS and YFSETQ. The CDR3 sequence is CASLPGTGGREQFF. DNA for the CDR3: TGCGCCAGCCTACCCGGGACAGGGGGCAGGGAGCAGTTCTTC.

This clone has more than one count but fewer than ten. This chain connects TRBV2 to TRBJ1-1; D remains unclear. Germline V gene data show CDR1 as SNHLY and CDR2 as FYNNEI. Trimming removed 2 bases from V and 6 bases from J, with 10 bases in between. This CDR3 has 13 residues. The CDR3 sequence: CASSEMWPAEAFF. The CDR3 DNA reads TGTGCCAGCAGTGAAATGTGGCCTGCTGAAGCTTTCTTT.

This CDR3 reads CASSLAGGREKLFF. CDR3 bases: TGCGCCAGCAGCTTGGCAGGGGGGCGTGAAAAACTGTTTTTT. The genes are TRBV5-1 and TRBJ1-4, with TRBD1 identical over 7 bases. V shed 0 bases, J shed 7 bases, and the junction held 3 bases outside the gene matches. CDR3 length equals 14 residues. The germline gives CDR1 SGHRS, CDR2 YFSETQ.

This clone was picked up a small number of times. The CDR3 DNA reads as TGTGCCAGCAGCTGGTCAGGGGAGAATCAGCCCCAGCATTTT. Protein sequence: CASSWSGENQPQHF. The chain joins TRBV7-6 to TRBJ1-5, with D maybe TRBD1 (6 bases). The germline V gene encodes CDR1 SGHVS and CDR2 FNYEAQ. V was trimmed by 4 bases and J by 4 bases, leaving 11 bases between them. CDR3 length: 14 amino acids.

The V gene is TRBV2, the J gene TRBJ2-2; TRBD1 aligns across 8 bases. This CDR3 spans 15 amino acids. The J segment lost 5 bases and the V segment lost 4 bases, leaving 6 bases of the junction unmatched. Germline V gives CDR1 SNHLY, CDR2 FYNNEI. The chain's CDR3 is CASSASGQVTGELFF. The CDR3 bases are TGTGCCAGCAGTGCCTCGGGACAGGTGACCGGGGAGCTGTTTTTT.